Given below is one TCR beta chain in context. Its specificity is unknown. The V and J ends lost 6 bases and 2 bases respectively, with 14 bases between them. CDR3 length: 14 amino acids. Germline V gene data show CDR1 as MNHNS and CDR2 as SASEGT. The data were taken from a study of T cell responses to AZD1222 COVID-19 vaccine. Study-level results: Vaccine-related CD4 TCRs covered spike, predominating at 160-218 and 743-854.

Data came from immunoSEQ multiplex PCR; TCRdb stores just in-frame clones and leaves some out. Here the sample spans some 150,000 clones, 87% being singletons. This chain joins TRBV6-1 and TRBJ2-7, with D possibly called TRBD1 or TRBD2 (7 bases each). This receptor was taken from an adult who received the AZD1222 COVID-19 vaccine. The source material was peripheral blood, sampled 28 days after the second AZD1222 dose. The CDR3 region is CASRGGDSPYEQYF. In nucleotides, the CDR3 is TGTGCCAGCAGGGGGGGGGACAGCCCCTACGAGCAGTACTTC.